One and the same sample provided the 9 T cell receptor beta chains below, sequenced in a study of persistence of HIV-infected CD4 T cells. Cells were stimulated nonspecifically with anti-CD3/anti-CD28 magnetic beads. Sorting of responding CD4+ T cells relied on upregulated CD40 ligand together with CD69. The immunoSEQ assay was version 4, run in survey mode. The repertoire was sequenced with immunoSEQ multiplex PCR; TCRdb's copy has only in-frame clones and lacks some. Of more than 35,000 clones listed, about 87% were seen once; the top ten hold approximately 1.3%. Which antigens these TCRs recognize remains unknown. The sample was CD4+ T cells sorted from PBMCs after roughly 18-hour stimulation, taken from a patient who received antiretroviral therapy. These receptors were collected from an adult man with HIV who was CMV-seropositive.

V is TRBV6-2 or TRBV6-3 and J is TRBJ2-3, with TRBD1 identical over 7 bases. Germline lookup yields CDR1 MNHEY and CDR2 SVGEGT. This CDR3 comprises 16 residues. J lost 2 bases, V lost 4 bases, and 9 bases had no gene match. The CDR3 protein is CASSLGTDLNTDTQYF. The CDR3 region has the DNA TGTGCCAGCAGTTTAGGGACAGACCTAAACACAGATACGCAGTATTTT.

For the CDR3, the DNA is TGTGCCAGCAGCTTGGACAGTACCAAAAACATTCAGTACTTC. Amino acid sequence: CASSLDSTKNIQYF. The chain has TRBV5-4 and TRBJ2-4, with no clear D. V was pared by 0 bases and J by 2 bases, with 6 bases between. The CDR3 has 14 amino acids. Germline V gives CDR1 SGHNT, CDR2 YYREEE (reference sequence).

The chain uses TRBV10-2 and TRBJ2-2, with no clear D. Germline V lookup: CDR1 WSHSY, CDR2 SAAADI. CDR3 length: 13 amino acids. Trimming pared 2 bases from V and 5 bases from J, leaving 6 bases between. The CDR3 loop is CASSEPWTGELFF. The CDR3 DNA reads as TGCGCCAGCAGTGAGCCCTGGACCGGGGAGCTGTTTTTT.

The gene calls are TRBV4-3 and TRBJ2-2; no firm D call. In germline, CDR1 is LGHNA, CDR2 YSLEER. V shed 1 base and J shed 3 bases, with 9 bases lying between them. CDR3 length: 15 residues. The CDR3 region is CASSQGTGYTGELFF. The DNA for the CDR3 is TGCGCCAGCAGCCAAGGAACTGGATACACCGGGGAGCTGTTTTTT.

This clone has just one count. The chain couples TRBV19 to TRBJ2-7; 9 bases agree with TRBD1. The CDR3 totals 17 residues. Germline CDR1 is LNHDA and CDR2 is SQIVND (reference sequence). Trimming removed 4 bases from V and 2 bases from J; junction bases left unmatched: 12. CDR3 DNA: TGTGCCAGTAGTAGTAACACCGGGACAGGGTCAACCTACGAGCAGTACTTC. This translates into CASSSNTGTGSTYEQYF.

This chain links TRBV4-3 with TRBJ1-2; D uncertain. The CDR3 extends over 11 amino acids. Trimming stripped 5 bases from V and 5 bases from J, with 6 bases between. Germline loops: CDR1 LGHNA, CDR2 YSLEER. CDR3 residues: CASSGSYGYTF. CDR3 sequence (DNA): TGCGCCAGCAGCGGATCTTATGGCTACACCTTC.

The chain carries TRBV29-1 and TRBJ1-1, with a possible D match to TRBD1 (5 bases). The CDR3 spans 12 residues. The V end was cut by 3 bases, the J end by 4 bases, with 9 bases between. Germline V gene sequence: CDR1 SQVTM, CDR2 ANQGSEA. The CDR3 is CSVEWGGTEAFF. The CDR3 bases are TGCAGCGTTGAGTGGGGGGGCACTGAAGCTTTCTTT.

J is TRBJ1-6 and V is TRBV30; a possible D gene is TRBD1 (6 bases). The CDR3 totals 13 residues. CDR1 and CDR2 from the germline V gene are GTSNPN and SVGIG (reference sequence). Trimming left V 0 bases short and J 6 bases short, with 6 bases between. The CDR3 nucleotides are TGTGCCTGGAGTGTACAGGGTAATTCACCCCTCCACTTT. Its translation: CAWSVQGNSPLHF.

The rearrangement joins TRBV25-1 to TRBJ1-2; D gene unclear. The ends were cut back, 0 bases at V and 10 bases at J, with 18 bases in the middle. This CDR3 contains 15 residues. The germline V gene has CDR1 MGHDK and CDR2 SYGVNS. The CDR3 loop reads CASSEYSQSWPVYTF. CDR3 bases: TGTGCCAGCAGTGAATATAGTCAGAGTTGGCCGGTCTACACCTTC.